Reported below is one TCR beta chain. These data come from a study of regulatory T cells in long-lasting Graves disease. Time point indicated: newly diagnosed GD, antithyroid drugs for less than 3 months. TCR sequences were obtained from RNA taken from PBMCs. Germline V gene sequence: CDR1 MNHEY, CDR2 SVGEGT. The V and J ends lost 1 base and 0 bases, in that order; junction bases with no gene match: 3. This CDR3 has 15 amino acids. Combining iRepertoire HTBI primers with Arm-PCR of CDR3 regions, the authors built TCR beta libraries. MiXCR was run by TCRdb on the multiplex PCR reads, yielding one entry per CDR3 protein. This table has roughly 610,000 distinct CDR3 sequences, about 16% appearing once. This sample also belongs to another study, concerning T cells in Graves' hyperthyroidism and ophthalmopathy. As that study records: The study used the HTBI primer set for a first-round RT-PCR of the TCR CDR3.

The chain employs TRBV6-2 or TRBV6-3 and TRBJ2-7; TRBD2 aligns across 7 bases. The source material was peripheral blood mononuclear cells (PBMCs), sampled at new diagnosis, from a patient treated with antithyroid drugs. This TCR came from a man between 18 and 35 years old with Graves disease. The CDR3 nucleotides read TGTGCCAGCAGTTACTTCGGCGGGAGCTCCTACGAGCAGTACTTC. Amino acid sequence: CASSYFGGSSYEQYF.